This T cell receptor (beta chain) was identified in a study of human T cells and chemical hapten exposure. Looking at the study overall: Patches that contained 0.01% DPC were applied to the upper back and read at 6 days. Alopecia universalis, totalis or areata was present in patients who were mostly female.

The library labeled individual cDNA molecules by adding unique molecular identifiers to them. Via MiXCR, TCRdb re-called the RACE reads, giving one row per CDR3 protein. The table records 50,000 to 80,000 distinct CDR3 sequences, approximately 10% of them present only once. CDR3 length equals 16 residues. Germline V lookup: CDR1 MNHEY, CDR2 SVGAGI. Time point noted: patch test 3, about 24 weeks after DPC sensitization. The treatment is: therapeutic diphenylcyclopropenone sensitization with weekly scalp DPC. The study enrolled 18 to 70-year-old alopecia patients suitable for DPC. For this clonotype: Germline and junction disagree at one end, which may indicate a read error.

This chain links TRBV6-5 with TRBJ1-1, with TRBD1 identical over 8 bases. The starting material was whole blood, obtained in connection with sensitization to the hapten diphenylcyclopropenone (DPC). This clonotype was obtained from a woman aged 30 to 39 with alopecia areata. Some clones in this sample may be carry-over from other donors' samples. The CDR3 sequence: CANSYGIGTGPTEAFF. CDR3 sequence (DNA): TGTGCCAACAGTTACGGGATCGGGACAGGCCCCACTGAAGCTTTCTTT.